The rows below give T cell receptor beta chains drawn from one sample of a study of CD8 T cells in Susac syndrome. TCRdb processed the immunoSEQ multiplex PCR reads anew with MiXCR; each CDR3 protein has one entry. The data hold about 130,000 distinct CDR3 sequences, with approximately 96% observed a single time. The sequenced material came from CD4+ T cells from PBMCs. These receptors were collected from a human donor in good health. Each CDR3 is given with its conserved first and last residue. A D gene is named only where the DNA matches it firmly. Rows may omit the clone size; those that give it use once, few, many or a size class.

CDR3 protein: CASSQGAAGGMEQFF; CDR3 DNA: TGTGCCAGCAGCCAAGGGGCAGCGGGGGGCATGGAGCAGTTCTTC; clone size: NA; CDR3 length: 15; J gene: TRBJ2-1; V gene: TRBV3-1; D gene: TRBD2
CDR3 protein: CASSWGGTDWEQYF; CDR3 DNA: TGTGCCAGCAGCTGGGGAGGGACGGATTGGGAGCAGTACTTC; clone size: NA; CDR3 length: 14; J gene: TRBJ2-7; V gene: TRBV5-6; D gene: TRBD2
CDR3 protein: CASSPHRGLYNEQFF; CDR3 DNA: TGTGCCAGCAGTCCTCACAGGGGTCTCTACAATGAGCAGTTCTTC; clone size: once; CDR3 length: 15; J gene: TRBJ2-1; V gene: TRBV6-2/TRBV6-3; D gene: TRBD1
CDR3 protein: CASSPGGARTYEQYF; CDR3 DNA: TGTGCCAGCAGCCCAGGGGGGGCTAGGACCTACGAGCAGTACTTC; clone size: NA; CDR3 length: 15; J gene: TRBJ2-7; V gene: TRBV7-2; D gene: NA
CDR3 protein: CASSAQGARQPQHF; CDR3 DNA: TGTGCCAGCAGTGCACAGGGGGCACGGCAGCCCCAGCATTTT; clone size: NA; CDR3 length: 14; J gene: TRBJ1-5; V gene: TRBV6-2/TRBV6-3; D gene: TRBD1
CDR3 protein: CSVEGRKRAFF; CDR3 DNA: TGCAGCGTCGAGGGACGGAAGAGGGCTTTCTTT; clone size: NA; CDR3 length: 11; J gene: TRBJ1-1; V gene: TRBV29-1; D gene: NA
CDR3 protein: CASSRNPGQGAYEQYF; CDR3 DNA: TGCGCCAGCAGCCGAAACCCAGGACAGGGGGCCTACGAGCAGTACTTC; clone size: NA; CDR3 length: 16; J gene: TRBJ2-7; V gene: TRBV5-1; D gene: TRBD1
CDR3 protein: CASSLVTSGSRETQYF; CDR3 DNA: TGTGCCAGCAGCTTAGTGACTAGCGGGAGCCGAGAGACCCAGTACTTC; clone size: NA; CDR3 length: 16; J gene: TRBJ2-5; V gene: TRBV7-2; D gene: TRBD2
CDR3 protein: CASSLSGRASYEQYF; CDR3 DNA: TGTGCCAGCAGTCTTAGCGGGAGGGCCTCCTACGAGCAGTACTTC; clone size: NA; CDR3 length: 15; J gene: TRBJ2-7; V gene: TRBV3-1; D gene: TRBD2
CDR3 protein: CASSPTEIYGYTF; CDR3 DNA: TGTGCCAGCTCACCGACAGAGATCTATGGCTACACCTTC; clone size: NA; CDR3 length: 13; J gene: TRBJ1-2; V gene: TRBV18; D gene: NA
CDR3 protein: CATGAANNEQFF; CDR3 DNA: TGTGCCACCGGAGCGGCCAACAATGAGCAGTTCTTC; clone size: NA; CDR3 length: 12; J gene: TRBJ2-1; V gene: TRBV24-1; D gene: NA
CDR3 protein: CASSQGRVNTEAFF; CDR3 DNA: TGTGCCAGCAGCCAAGGGCGGGTGAACACTGAAGCTTTCTTT; clone size: few; CDR3 length: 14; J gene: TRBJ1-1; V gene: TRBV3-1; D gene: NA
CDR3 protein: CASTVGSGANVLTF; CDR3 DNA: TGTGCCAGTACGGTTGGCTCTGGGGCCAACGTCCTGACTTTC; clone size: NA; CDR3 length: 14; J gene: TRBJ2-6; V gene: TRBV19; D gene: NA
CDR3 protein: CASSLQITYEQYF; CDR3 DNA: TGTGCCAGCAGCTTGCAGATTACCTACGAGCAGTACTTC; clone size: NA; CDR3 length: 13; J gene: TRBJ2-7; V gene: TRBV7-2; D gene: NA
CDR3 protein: CSVVLAGGWTQYF; CDR3 DNA: TGCAGCGTTGTCCTAGCGGGAGGGTGGACCCAGTACTTC; clone size: NA; CDR3 length: 13; J gene: TRBJ2-5; V gene: TRBV29-1; D gene: TRBD2
CDR3 protein: CASSPPGNYEQYF; CDR3 DNA: TGTGCCAGCAGCCCCCCAGGGAACTACGAGCAGTACTTC; clone size: once; CDR3 length: 13; J gene: TRBJ2-7; V gene: TRBV6-2/TRBV6-3; D gene: NA
CDR3 protein: CASSSRVLREFEQYF; CDR3 DNA: TGTGCCAGCAGCTCCCGGGTCTTACGGGAGTTCGAGCAGTACTTC; clone size: few; CDR3 length: 15; J gene: TRBJ2-7; V gene: TRBV7-2; D gene: NA
CDR3 protein: CSVLGAENTEAFF; CDR3 DNA: TGCAGCGTTCTGGGGGCCGAGAACACTGAAGCTTTCTTT; clone size: NA; CDR3 length: 13; J gene: TRBJ1-1; V gene: TRBV29-1; D gene: NA
CDR3 protein: CASKDRDTEAFF; CDR3 DNA: TGTGCCAGCAAGGACCGGGACACTGAAGCTTTCTTT; clone size: NA; CDR3 length: 12; J gene: TRBJ1-1; V gene: TRBV2; D gene: NA
CDR3 protein: CSVEHVYGYTF; CDR3 DNA: TGCAGCGTTGAACATGTCTATGGCTACACCTTC; clone size: NA; CDR3 length: 11; J gene: TRBJ1-2; V gene: TRBV29-1; D gene: NA
CDR3 protein: CASSLDPGTPLGANVLTF; CDR3 DNA: TGTGCCAGCAGCTTGGATCCGGGTACCCCTCTCGGGGCCAACGTCCTGACTTTC; clone size: NA; CDR3 length: 18; J gene: TRBJ2-6; V gene: TRBV5-4; D gene: NA
CDR3 protein: CASSQDYSYQETQYF; CDR3 DNA: TGTGCCAGCAGCCAAGATTACAGTTACCAAGAGACCCAGTACTTC; clone size: NA; CDR3 length: 15; J gene: TRBJ2-5; V gene: TRBV14; D gene: NA
CDR3 protein: CASSQEGRAYNQPQHF; CDR3 DNA: TGCGCCAGCAGCCAAGAGGGCAGGGCATACAATCAGCCCCAGCATTTT; clone size: NA; CDR3 length: 16; J gene: TRBJ1-5; V gene: TRBV4-1; D gene: NA
CDR3 protein: CASSLRPIYEQYF; CDR3 DNA: TGTGCCAGCAGTCTGAGGCCGATCTACGAGCAGTACTTC; clone size: NA; CDR3 length: 13; J gene: TRBJ2-7; V gene: TRBV12-3/TRBV12-4; D gene: NA
CDR3 protein: CASSLSSQLYNEQFF; CDR3 DNA: TGCGCCAGCAGCTTATCTAGCCAGTTATACAATGAGCAGTTCTTC; clone size: NA; CDR3 length: 15; J gene: TRBJ2-1; V gene: TRBV5-1; D gene: NA
CDR3 protein: CASSFYPRQGSTEAFF; CDR3 DNA: TGTGCCAGCAGCTTCTACCCGAGACAGGGAAGCACTGAAGCTTTCTTT; clone size: once; CDR3 length: 16; J gene: TRBJ1-1; V gene: TRBV7-2; D gene: TRBD1
CDR3 protein: CASSLLTGREQYF; CDR3 DNA: TGCGCCAGCAGCTTGTTGACAGGTCGCGAGCAGTACTTC; clone size: NA; CDR3 length: 13; J gene: TRBJ2-7; V gene: TRBV5-1; D gene: NA
CDR3 protein: CASSLRTGELFF; CDR3 DNA: TGTGCCAGCAGTCTTCGCACCGGGGAGCTGTTTTTT; clone size: NA; CDR3 length: 12; J gene: TRBJ2-2; V gene: TRBV27; D gene: NA
CDR3 protein: CASSLVWRGGSYEQYF; CDR3 DNA: TGTGCCAGCAGCTTAGTGTGGAGAGGTGGGTCCTACGAGCAGTACTTC; clone size: NA; CDR3 length: 16; J gene: TRBJ2-7; V gene: TRBV7-2; D gene: NA
CDR3 protein: CASSSLLGFNNEQFF; CDR3 DNA: TGTGCCAGCAGTTCTCTTTTGGGGTTCAACAATGAGCAGTTCTTC; clone size: NA; CDR3 length: 15; J gene: TRBJ2-1; V gene: TRBV11-2; D gene: NA
CDR3 protein: CASSTLAGPSYNEQFF; CDR3 DNA: TGTGCCAGTAGTACCCTGGCTGGGCCCTCCTACAATGAGCAGTTCTTC; clone size: NA; CDR3 length: 16; J gene: TRBJ2-1; V gene: TRBV19; D gene: NA
CDR3 protein: CASRGTSGSQETQYF; CDR3 DNA: TGTGCCAGCAGAGGGACTAGCGGGAGCCAAGAGACCCAGTACTTC; clone size: once; CDR3 length: 15; J gene: TRBJ2-5; V gene: TRBV12-3/TRBV12-4; D gene: TRBD2
CDR3 protein: CSARDPGTDTGELFF; CDR3 DNA: TGCAGTGCTAGAGACCCAGGGACCGACACCGGGGAGCTGTTTTTT; clone size: NA; CDR3 length: 15; J gene: TRBJ2-2; V gene: TRBV20-1; D gene: NA
CDR3 protein: CSARGQRVSYEQYF; CDR3 DNA: TGCAGTGCTAGAGGCCAGCGGGTGAGCTACGAGCAGTACTTC; clone size: NA; CDR3 length: 14; J gene: TRBJ2-7; V gene: TRBV20-1; D gene: NA
CDR3 protein: CAWSPKDRDSNEQYF; CDR3 DNA: TGTGCCTGGAGTCCTAAGGACAGGGACTCCAACGAGCAGTACTTC; clone size: NA; CDR3 length: 15; J gene: TRBJ2-7; V gene: TRBV30; D gene: TRBD1
CDR3 protein: CASSATSGRGELFF; CDR3 DNA: TGTGCCAGCAGTGCCACTAGCGGGAGGGGGGAGCTGTTTTTT; clone size: once; CDR3 length: 14; J gene: TRBJ2-2; V gene: TRBV2; D gene: TRBD2
CDR3 protein: CAWSVQGADEQYF; CDR3 DNA: TGTGCCTGGAGTGTCCAGGGGGCCGACGAGCAGTACTTC; clone size: once; CDR3 length: 13; J gene: TRBJ2-7; V gene: TRBV30; D gene: TRBD1